This record covers a single T cell receptor beta chain. J gave up 4 bases and V 4 bases, and 13 bases lay outside the gene matches. Per the germline V gene, CDR1 is WSHSY and CDR2 is SAAADI. The CDR3 totals 18 residues. Using immunoSEQ multiplex PCR, the repertoire was profiled, and TCRdb retains in-frame clones only, with some absent. The sample has about 230,000 clones, more than 75% seen once; the top ten hold under 14%. The entry originates in a study of blood T cell repertoires in COVID-19. This TCR derives from a man aged 50 to 59 with COVID-19, enrolled during active disease. This chain uses TRBV10-2 with TRBJ2-2; 9 nucleotides align to TRBD2. Sequencing was carried out using peripheral blood. CDR3 nucleotides: TGCGCCAGCAGTGCTGTAGCGGGGGCCCGATTCGGCACCGGGGAGCTGTTTTTT. It codes for CASSAVAGARFGTGELFF.